Listed below are T cell receptor beta chains from one sample, sequenced in a study of cytomegalovirus exposure and HLA in healthy donors. Clones were sequenced by immunoSEQ multiplex PCR, and TCRdb holds only the in-frame ones, with some missing. The table lists 200,000 or so clones. Sequenced input: PBMCs. The source is a boy under 18 in good health and CMV-seronegative. The CDR3 runs from the conserved cysteine through the conserved F or W. The order of the fields is J gene, V gene, D gene, CDR3 protein, CDR3 DNA. The D gene is left open where the match is weak.

>TRBJ1-1|TRBV7-8|.
CASRDGENTEAFF
TGTGCCAGCAGGGACGGGGAGAACACTGAAGCTTTCTTT
>TRBJ1-5|TRBV7-2|.
CASIQGKVLSSNQPQHF
TGTGCCAGCATACAGGGCAAAGTCTTAAGTAGCAATCAGCCCCAGCATTTT
>TRBJ2-5|TRBV11-2|.
CASSLGSGVVPQYF
TGTGCCAGCAGCTTAGGATCGGGGGTGGTGCCCCAGTACTTC
>TRBJ1-2|TRBV4-1|.
CASSPNLGWGYTF
TGCGCCAGCAGCCCGAATCTGGGCTGGGGCTACACCTTC
>TRBJ2-7|TRBV7-6|.
CASSSRPGENEQYF
TGTGCCAGCAGCTCGAGACCGGGAGAAAACGAGCAGTACTTC
>TRBJ1-5|TRBV5-5|.
CASSLDRVPNQPQHF
TGTGCCAGCAGCTTGGACAGGGTCCCGAATCAGCCCCAGCATTTT
>TRBJ2-7|TRBV5-4|.
CASSLLWGQDEQYF
TGTGCCAGCAGCTTGTTGTGGGGGCAGGACGAGCAGTACTTC
>TRBJ1-1|TRBV7-2|TRBD1
CASSPYRQGPNTEAFF
TGTGCCAGCAGCCCATACAGACAGGGTCCGAACACTGAAGCTTTCTTT
>TRBJ1-5|TRBV30|TRBD1
CAWSVSGQYNQPQHF
TGTGCCTGGAGTGTATCGGGACAGTACAATCAGCCCCAGCATTTT
>TRBJ2-7|TRBV9|.
CASSIRGEGWEQYF
TGTGCCAGCAGCATCAGGGGCGAAGGGTGGGAGCAGTACTTC
>TRBJ2-5|TRBV9|TRBD1
CASSVAPDRGETQYF
TGTGCCAGCAGCGTAGCCCCGGACAGGGGAGAGACCCAGTACTTC
>TRBJ1-5|TRBV6-1|.
CASSPGGMYELWHF
TGTGCCAGCAGCCCCGGAGGCATGTATGAGCTGTGGCATTTT
>TRBJ2-7|TRBV9|TRBD1
CASTDRGYEQYF
TGTGCCAGCACGGACAGGGGCTACGAGCAGTACTTC
>TRBJ2-1|TRBV4-1|.
CASSTSTIYNEQFF
TGCGCCAGCAGCACTTCAACTATCTACAATGAGCAGTTCTTC
>TRBJ2-1|TRBV4-1|.
CASSLGMAGDEQFF
TGCGCCAGCAGCCTCGGAATGGCCGGAGATGAGCAGTTCTTC
>TRBJ1-1|TRBV5-1|TRBD1
CASGTDRGLNTEAFF
TGCGCCAGCGGGACCGACAGGGGGCTGAACACTGAAGCCTTCTTT
>TRBJ2-7|TRBV7-9|.
CASSLVQDYEQYF
TGTGCCAGCAGCTTAGTACAAGACTACGAGCAGTACTTC